This T cell receptor (beta chain) derives from a study of shared clonotypes between healthy human individuals. Looking at the study overall: Three plates were used per donor for CD4 naive, three for CD4 memory, two for CD8 naive and one for CD8 memory.

Germline-derived CDR1 and CDR2 are MNHEY and SVGAGI. With 2 bases removed from V and 4 bases from J, the gap between germline ends came to 15 bases. The CDR3 sequence is 16 residues long. General study points: Blood was the sole source, and tissue repertoires probably differ. In the sorted subsets, rarefaction showed sequencing was incomplete despite large depth.

Clones were sequenced by immunoSEQ multiplex PCR, and TCRdb holds only the in-frame ones, with some missing. The sample records millions of clones, roughly 92% being singletons. As regards this clone: Its cognate antigen is unknown.

Researchers partitioned CD4+ cells into CD45RA+ naive and CD45RA-negative memory subsets. The chain combines TRBV6-5 with TRBJ1-3, with D possibly matching TRBD1 (5 bases). The material sequenced was naive CD4+ T cells sorted from blood. Regarding subset: CD45RA+ positively selected. This TCR came from a man aged 18-30 years in good health. The CDR3 DNA reads TGTGCCAGCAGTTACCTTGGTAGGGGAGGAGGAAACACCATATATTTT. The encoded protein is CASSYLGRGGGNTIYF.